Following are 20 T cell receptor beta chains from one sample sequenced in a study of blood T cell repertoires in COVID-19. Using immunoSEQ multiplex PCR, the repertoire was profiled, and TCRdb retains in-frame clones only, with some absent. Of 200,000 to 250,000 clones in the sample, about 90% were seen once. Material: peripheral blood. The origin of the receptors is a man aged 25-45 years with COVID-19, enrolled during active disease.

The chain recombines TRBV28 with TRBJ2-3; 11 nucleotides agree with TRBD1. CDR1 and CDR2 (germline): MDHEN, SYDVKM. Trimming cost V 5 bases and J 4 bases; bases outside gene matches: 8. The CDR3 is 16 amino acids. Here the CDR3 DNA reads TGTGCCAGCAGTGCGTGGACAGGGGGCTGGGCAGATACGCAGTATTTT. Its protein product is CASSAWTGGWADTQYF. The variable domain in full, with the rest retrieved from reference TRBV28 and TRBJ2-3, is DVKVTQSSRYLVKRTGEKVFLECVQDMDHENMFWYRQDPGLGLRLIYFSYDVKMKEKGDIPEGYSVSREKKERFSLILESASTNQTSMYLCASSAWTGGWADTQYFGPGTRLTVL.

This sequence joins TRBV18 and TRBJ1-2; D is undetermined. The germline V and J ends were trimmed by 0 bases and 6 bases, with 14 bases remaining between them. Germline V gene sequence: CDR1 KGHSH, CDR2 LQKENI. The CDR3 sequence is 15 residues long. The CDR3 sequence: CASSPPVAFRDGYTF. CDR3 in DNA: TGTGCCAGCTCACCACCGGTGGCTTTCCGGGATGGCTACACCTTC.

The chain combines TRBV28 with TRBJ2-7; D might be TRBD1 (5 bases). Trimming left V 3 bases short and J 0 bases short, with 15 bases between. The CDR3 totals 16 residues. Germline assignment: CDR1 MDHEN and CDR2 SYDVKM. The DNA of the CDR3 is TGTGCCAGCAGTTTCCCCTCGCAGGGTAGCTCCTACGAGCAGTACTTC. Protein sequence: CASSFPSQGSSYEQYF.

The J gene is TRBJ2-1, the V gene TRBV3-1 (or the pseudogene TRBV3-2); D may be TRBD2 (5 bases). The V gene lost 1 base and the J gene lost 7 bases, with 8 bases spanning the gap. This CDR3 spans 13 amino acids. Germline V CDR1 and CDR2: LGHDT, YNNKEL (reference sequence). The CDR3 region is CASSQVSGNEQFF. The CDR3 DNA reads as TGTGCCAGCAGCCAAGTAAGCGGTAATGAGCAGTTCTTC.

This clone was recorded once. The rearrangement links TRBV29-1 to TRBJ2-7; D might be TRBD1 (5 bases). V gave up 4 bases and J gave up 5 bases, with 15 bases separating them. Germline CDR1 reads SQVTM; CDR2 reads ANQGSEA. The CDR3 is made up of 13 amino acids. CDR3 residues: CSVGPRLGDEQYF. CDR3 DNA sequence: TGCAGCGTTGGCCCCCGGTTAGGGGACGAGCAGTACTTC.

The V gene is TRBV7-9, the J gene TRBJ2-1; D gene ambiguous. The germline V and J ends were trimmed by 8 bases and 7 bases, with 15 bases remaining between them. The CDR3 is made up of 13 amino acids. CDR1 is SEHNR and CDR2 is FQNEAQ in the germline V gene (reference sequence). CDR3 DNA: TGTGCCAGCCAAAACGCCCCCGGGAATGAGCAGTTCTTC. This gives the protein CASQNAPGNEQFF.

CDR3 protein: CASSVGLETQYF. CDR3 coding DNA: TGTGCCAGCAGTGTGGGGCTCGAGACCCAGTACTTC. The V call is TRBV2, the J call TRBJ2-5, with D possibly matching TRBD1 (5 bases). Germline lookup yields CDR1 SNHLY and CDR2 FYNNEI. Trimming cost V 4 bases and J 5 bases, with 8 bases left between them. The CDR3 contains 12 residues.

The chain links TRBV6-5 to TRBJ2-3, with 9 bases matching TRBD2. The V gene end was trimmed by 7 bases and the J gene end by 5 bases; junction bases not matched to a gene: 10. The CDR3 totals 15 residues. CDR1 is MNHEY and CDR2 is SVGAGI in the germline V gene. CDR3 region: CASTRSAGGRDTQYF. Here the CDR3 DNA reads TGTGCCAGCACGCGATCTGCGGGAGGGCGAGATACGCAGTATTTT.

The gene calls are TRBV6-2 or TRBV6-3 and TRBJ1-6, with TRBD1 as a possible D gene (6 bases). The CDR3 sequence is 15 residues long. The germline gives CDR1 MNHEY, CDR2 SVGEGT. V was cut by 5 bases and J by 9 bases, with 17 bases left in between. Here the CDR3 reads CASSQPQGLGSPLHF. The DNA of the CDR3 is TGTGCCAGCAGTCAACCCCAGGGGCTGGGTTCACCCCTCCACTTT.

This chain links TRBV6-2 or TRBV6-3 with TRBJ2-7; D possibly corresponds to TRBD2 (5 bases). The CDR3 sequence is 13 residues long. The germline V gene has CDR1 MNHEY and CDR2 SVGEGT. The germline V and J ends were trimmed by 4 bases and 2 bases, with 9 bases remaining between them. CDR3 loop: CASSSRGPYEQYF. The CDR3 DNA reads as TGTGCCAGCAGTTCCCGGGGTCCCTACGAGCAGTACTTC.

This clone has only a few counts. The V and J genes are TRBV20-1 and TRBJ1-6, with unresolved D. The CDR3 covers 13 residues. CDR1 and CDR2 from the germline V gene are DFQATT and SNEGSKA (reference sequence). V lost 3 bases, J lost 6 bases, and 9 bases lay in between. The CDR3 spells CSASSTVNSPLHF. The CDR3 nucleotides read TGCAGTGCTAGTAGTACGGTTAATTCACCCCTCCACTTT.

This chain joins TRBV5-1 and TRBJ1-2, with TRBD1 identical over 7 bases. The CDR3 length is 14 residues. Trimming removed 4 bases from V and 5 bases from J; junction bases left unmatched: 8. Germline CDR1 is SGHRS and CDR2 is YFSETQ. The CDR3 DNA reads TGCGCCAGCAGCAGGGGACAGCTGGGGTATGGCTACACCTTC. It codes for CASSRGQLGYGYTF.

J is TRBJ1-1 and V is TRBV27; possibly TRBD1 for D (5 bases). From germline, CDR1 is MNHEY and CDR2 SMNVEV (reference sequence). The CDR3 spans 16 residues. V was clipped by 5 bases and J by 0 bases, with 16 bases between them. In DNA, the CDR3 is TGTGCCAGCAGTCCATTGACAGTGGCCCTGAACACTGAAGCTTTCTTT. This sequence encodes CASSPLTVALNTEAFF.

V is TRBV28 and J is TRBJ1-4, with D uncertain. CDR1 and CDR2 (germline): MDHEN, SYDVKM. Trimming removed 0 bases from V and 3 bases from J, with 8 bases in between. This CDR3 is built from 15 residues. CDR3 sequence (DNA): TGTGCCAGCAGTTTATGGGGCAGTTCTAATGAAAAACTGTTTTTT. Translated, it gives CASSLWGSSNEKLFF.

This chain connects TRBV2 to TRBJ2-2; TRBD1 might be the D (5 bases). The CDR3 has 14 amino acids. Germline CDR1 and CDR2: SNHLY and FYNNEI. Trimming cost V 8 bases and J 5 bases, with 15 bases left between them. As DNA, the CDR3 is TGTGCCAGCCGGATGCAGGGCAGGACCGGGGAGCTGTTTTTT. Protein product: CASRMQGRTGELFF.

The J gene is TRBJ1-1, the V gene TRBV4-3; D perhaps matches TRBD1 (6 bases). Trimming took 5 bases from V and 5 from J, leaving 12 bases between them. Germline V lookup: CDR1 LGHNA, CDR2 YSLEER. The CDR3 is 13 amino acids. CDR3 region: CASSSGESTEAFF. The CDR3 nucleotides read TGCGCCAGCAGCTCAGGGGAGAGTACTGAAGCTTTCTTT.

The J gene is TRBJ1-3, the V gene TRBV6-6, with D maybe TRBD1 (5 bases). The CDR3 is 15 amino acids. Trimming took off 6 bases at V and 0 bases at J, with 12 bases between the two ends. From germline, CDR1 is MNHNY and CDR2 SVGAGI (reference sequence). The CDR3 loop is CASRQQVSSGNTIYF. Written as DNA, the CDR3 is TGTGCCAGCAGGCAACAGGTGTCCTCTGGAAACACCATATATTTT.

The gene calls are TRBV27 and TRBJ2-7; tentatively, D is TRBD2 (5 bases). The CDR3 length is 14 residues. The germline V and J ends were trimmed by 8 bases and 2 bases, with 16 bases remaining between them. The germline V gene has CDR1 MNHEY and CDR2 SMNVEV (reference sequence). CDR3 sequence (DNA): TGTGCCAGCCGTAATAGGAGGTTTACCTACGAGCAGTACTTC. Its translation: CASRNRRFTYEQYF.

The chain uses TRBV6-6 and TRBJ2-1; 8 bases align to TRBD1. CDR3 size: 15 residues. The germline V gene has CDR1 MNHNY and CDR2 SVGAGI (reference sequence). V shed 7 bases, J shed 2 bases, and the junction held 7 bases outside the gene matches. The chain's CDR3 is CASTFGQGAYNEQFF. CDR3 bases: TGTGCCAGCACGTTCGGACAGGGAGCCTACAATGAGCAGTTCTTC.

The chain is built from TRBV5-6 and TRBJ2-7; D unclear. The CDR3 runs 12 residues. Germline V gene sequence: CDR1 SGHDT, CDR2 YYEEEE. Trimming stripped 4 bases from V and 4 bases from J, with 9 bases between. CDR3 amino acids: CASSDSPYEQYF. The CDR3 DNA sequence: TGTGCCAGCAGCGATAGTCCGTACGAGCAGTACTTC.